The rows below give T cell receptor beta chains drawn from one sample of a study of CD8+CD57+ T cells in acquired aplastic anemia. MiXCR, applied by TCRdb to the reads, yields one record per CDR3 protein. Of about 120,000 distinct CDR3 sequences listed, approximately 61% are singletons. The specimen sequenced was sorted CD4+, CD8+, or CD8+CD57+ T cells (not recorded which) from PBMCs. The receptors stem from a human donor with aplastic anemia. Each CDR3 is given with its conserved first and last residue. The D gene is left open where the match is weak. Clone sizes are given selectively: once, few, many, or a class where the clone is expanded.

>TRBD1|TRBJ2-1|TRBV11-2|many
CASSLEGPGGSYNEQFF
TGTGCCAGCAGCTTAGAAGGGCCAGGGGGCTCCTACAATGAGCAGTTCTTC
>-|TRBJ2-7|TRBV2|-
CASASQGRVDEQYF
TGTGCCAGCGCGTCACAGGGGAGGGTGGACGAGCAGTACTTC
>-|TRBJ2-7|TRBV29-1|-
CSVELGDLGYEQYF
TGCAGCGTTGAACTGGGTGACCTAGGCTACGAGCAGTACTTC
>-|TRBJ1-2|TRBV19|-
CASSILGSYTF
TGTGCCAGTAGTATCCTTGGGAGCTACACCTTC
>-|TRBJ1-1|TRBV9|many
CASSVAERNTEAFF
TGTGCCAGCAGCGTAGCAGAGAGGAACACTGAAGCTTTCTTT
>-|TRBJ1-6|TRBV12-3/TRBV12-4|-
CASRKGPNNSPLHF
TGTGCCAGCAGAAAAGGGCCTAATAATTCACCCCTCCACTTT
>-|TRBJ1-6|TRBV15|-
CATSRDFGGTNSPLHF
TGTGCCACCAGCAGAGATTTCGGGGGGACTAATTCACCCCTCCACTTT
>-|TRBJ2-1|TRBV7-9|many
CASSLSDSGSKFF
TGTGCCAGCAGCTTATCGGATTCAGGAAGCAAGTTCTTC
>-|TRBJ2-3|TRBV6-6|many
CASSDSGAPTDTQYF
TGTGCCAGCAGTGACTCGGGGGCACCCACAGATACGCAGTATTTT
>-|TRBJ2-1|TRBV24-1|-
CATRGVNEQFF
TGTGCCACCCGAGGGGTCAATGAGCAGTTCTTC
>-|TRBJ1-1|TRBV6-1|-
CASSLGQITEAFF
TGTGCCAGCAGTCTCGGACAAATCACTGAAGCTTTCTTT
>-|TRBJ2-7|TRBV25-1|many
CASSEGPSPHEQYF
TGTGCCAGCAGTGAAGGCCCCAGTCCCCACGAGCAGTACTTC
>-|TRBJ2-1|TRBV2|-
CASTVEVRGGEQFF
TGTGCCAGCACCGTTGAAGTTCGGGGCGGTGAGCAGTTCTTC
>TRBD1|TRBJ1-2|TRBV14|many
CASSQDLRGRYGYTF
TGTGCCAGCAGCCAAGATTTGAGGGGGCGGTATGGCTACACCTTC
>-|TRBJ2-1|TRBV24-1|-
CATSDLASGGAFF
TGTGCCACCAGTGATTTGGCGTCCGGAGGGGCGTTCTTC
>-|TRBJ2-7|TRBV4-1|-
CASSQVGRRDSYEQYF
TGCGCCAGCAGCCAAGTGGGACGTAGGGATTCCTACGAGCAGTACTTC
>-|TRBJ1-1|TRBV2|few
CASSRSTGRGTEAFF
TGTGCCAGCAGCCGATCCACAGGGAGAGGGACTGAAGCTTTCTTT
>-|TRBJ1-5|TRBV25-1|-
CASSFYRDYSNQPQHF
TGTGCCAGCAGTTTTTATCGGGATTATAGCAATCAGCCCCAGCATTTT
>-|TRBJ2-5|TRBV7-8|-
CASTLSEGGETQYF
TGTGCCAGCACCCTATCAGAAGGGGGGGAGACCCAGTACTTC
>-|TRBJ2-3|TRBV29-1|-
CSVERGGTDTQYF
TGCAGCGTTGAAAGGGGCGGCACAGATACGCAGTATTTT
>TRBD1|TRBJ2-7|TRBV24-1|-
CATSDSQRTGFYEQYF
TGTGCCACCAGTGACAGTCAGAGGACAGGGTTCTACGAGCAGTACTTC
>TRBD2|TRBJ2-3|TRBV10-3|-
CAISVGTSGRGTQYF
TGTGCCATCAGCGTCGGGACTAGCGGGAGAGGCACGCAGTATTTT
>TRBD1|TRBJ1-6|TRBV7-2|-
CASSTGTEDSPLHF
TGTGCCAGCAGTACCGGGACAGAGGACTCACCCCTCCACTTT
>-|TRBJ2-7|TRBV7-2|-
CASSFDPRREQYF
TGTGCCAGCAGCTTTGACCCGAGGAGGGAGCAGTACTTC
>TRBD2|TRBJ2-1|TRBV7-6|-
CASSPRLANYNEQFF
TGTGCCAGCAGCCCTCGACTAGCGAACTACAATGAGCAGTTCTTC